This TCR beta chain was captured by sequencing in a study of T cell changes during pregnancy in multiple sclerosis. This clone has just one count. Measured with immunoSEQ multiplex PCR; TCRdb has only the in-frame clones, and not every one. This repertoire shows about 51,000 clones, 85% to 95% found once; its top ten account for approximately 0.67%. V lost 4 bases, J lost 1 base, and 11 bases lay in between. The CDR3 extends over 14 amino acids. The V gene's germline CDR1 is SGHRS and CDR2 YFSETQ. This specimen consisted of CD4+ T cells from peripheral blood mononuclear cells, obtained in the third trimester of pregnancy. This TCR was sampled from a female donor with multiple sclerosis, enrolled in a pregnancy study. The rearrangement links TRBV5-1 to TRBJ1-1; no definite D call. The CDR3 is CASSTQTGNTEAFF. The DNA of the CDR3 is TGCGCCAGCAGCACCCAGACGGGGAACACTGAAGCTTTCTTT.